The source of this T cell receptor (beta chain) is a study of blood T cell repertoires in COVID-19. Study overall: Samples of COVID-19 (acute and convalescent) were obtained from the United States, Italy and Spain. From T cells, B-cell-depleted T cells, or PBMCs came the material, which was cDNA or gDNA.

The Seattle patients joined while their infection was active and were tracked longitudinally afterward. The germline V gene encodes CDR1 KGHSH and CDR2 LQKENI. The germline V and J ends were trimmed by 3 bases and 1 base, with 7 bases remaining between them. The CDR3 sequence is 15 residues long. In the original processing: Quantification of nucleated cells was approximated via reference gene primer amplification. Only in-frame clones appear in the TCRdb table, and some are missing; sequencing was by immunoSEQ multiplex PCR. V and J calls and clone size are copied from that table; D and trimming were computed from the DNA. Here the sample spans tens of thousands of clones, roughly 80% being singletons.

This TCR was recovered from a man older than 75 with COVID-19, enrolled during active disease. The sample comprised peripheral blood. This chain links TRBV18 with TRBJ2-6, with D maybe TRBD2 (5 bases). The DNA for the CDR3 is TGTGCCAGCTCACCCTCGGGATCTGGGGCCAACGTCCTGACTTTC. Translation: CASSPSGSGANVLTF. Full variable domain (rest looked up from reference TRBV18 and TRBJ2-6): NAGVMQNPRHLVRRRGQEARLRCSPMKGHSHVYWYRQLPEEGLKFMVYLQKENIIDESGMPKERFSAEFPKEGPSILRIQQVVRGDSAAYFCASSPSGSGANVLTFGAGSRLTVL.